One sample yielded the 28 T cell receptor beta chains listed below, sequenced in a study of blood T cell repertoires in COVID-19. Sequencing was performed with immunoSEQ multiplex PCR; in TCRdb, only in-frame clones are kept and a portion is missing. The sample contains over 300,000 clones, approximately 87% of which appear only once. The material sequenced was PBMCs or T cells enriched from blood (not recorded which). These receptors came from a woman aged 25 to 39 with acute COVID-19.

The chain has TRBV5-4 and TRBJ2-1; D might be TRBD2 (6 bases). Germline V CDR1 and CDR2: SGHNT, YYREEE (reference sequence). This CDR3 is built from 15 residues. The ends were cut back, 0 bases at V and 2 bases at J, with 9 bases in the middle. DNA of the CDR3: TGTGCCAGCAGCTTGGGACTAGTTCCCTACAATGAGCAGTTCTTC. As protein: CASSLGLVPYNEQFF.

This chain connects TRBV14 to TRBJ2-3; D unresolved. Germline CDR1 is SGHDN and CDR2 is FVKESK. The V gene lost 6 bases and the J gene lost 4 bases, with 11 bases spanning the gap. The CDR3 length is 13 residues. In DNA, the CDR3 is TGTGCCAGCAGTACGCACAGAGCAGATACGCAGTATTTT. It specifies CASSTHRADTQYF.

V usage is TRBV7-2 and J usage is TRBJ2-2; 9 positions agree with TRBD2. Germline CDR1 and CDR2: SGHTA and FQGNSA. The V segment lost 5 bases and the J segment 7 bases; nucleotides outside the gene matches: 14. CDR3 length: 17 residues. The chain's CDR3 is CASSLLVAGGPGGELFF. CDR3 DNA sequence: TGTGCCAGCAGCCTATTAGTTGCGGGGGGGCCGGGCGGGGAGCTGTTTTTT. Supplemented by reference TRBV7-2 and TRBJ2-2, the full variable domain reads GAGVSQSPSNKVTEKGKDVELRCDPISGHTALYWYRQSLGQGLEFLIYFQGNSAPDKSGLPSDRFSAERTGGSVSTLTIQRTQQEDSAVYLCASSLLVAGGPGGELFFGEGSRLTVL.

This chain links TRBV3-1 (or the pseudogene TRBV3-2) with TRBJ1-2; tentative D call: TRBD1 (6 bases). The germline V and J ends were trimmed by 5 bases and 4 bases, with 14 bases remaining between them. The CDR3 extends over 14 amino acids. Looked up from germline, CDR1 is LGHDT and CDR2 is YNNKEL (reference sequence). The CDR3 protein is CASSESGAGYGYTF. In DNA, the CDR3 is TGTGCCAGCAGCGAGTCAGGGGCCGGCTATGGCTACACCTTC.

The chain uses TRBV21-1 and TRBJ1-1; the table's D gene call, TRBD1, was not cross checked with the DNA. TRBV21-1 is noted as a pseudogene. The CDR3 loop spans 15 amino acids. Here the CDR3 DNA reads TGTGCCAGCAGCATCCCCGGACAGGGGGCAACTGAAGCTTTCTTT. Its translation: CASSIPGQGATEAFF.

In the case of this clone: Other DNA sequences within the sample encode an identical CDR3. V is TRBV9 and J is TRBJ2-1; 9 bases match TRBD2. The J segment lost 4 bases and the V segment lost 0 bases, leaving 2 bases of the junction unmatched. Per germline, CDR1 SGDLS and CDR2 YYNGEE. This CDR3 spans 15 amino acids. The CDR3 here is CASSVGGGAYNEQFF. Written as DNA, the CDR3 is TGTGCCAGCAGCGTAGGCGGGGGGGCGTACAATGAGCAGTTCTTC.

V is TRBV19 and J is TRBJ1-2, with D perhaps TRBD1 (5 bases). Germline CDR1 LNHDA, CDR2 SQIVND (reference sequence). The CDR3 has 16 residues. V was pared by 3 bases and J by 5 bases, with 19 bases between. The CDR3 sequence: CASSIPPDKSGYGYTF. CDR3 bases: TGTGCCAGTAGTATCCCCCCGGACAAAAGCGGGTATGGCTACACCTTC.

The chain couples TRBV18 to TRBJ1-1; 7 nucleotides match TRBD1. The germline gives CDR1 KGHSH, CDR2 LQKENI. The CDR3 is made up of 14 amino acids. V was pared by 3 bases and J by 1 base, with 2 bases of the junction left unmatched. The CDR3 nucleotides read TGTGCCAGCTCACCCGGGACAGCGAACACTGAAGCTTTCTTT. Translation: CASSPGTANTEAFF.

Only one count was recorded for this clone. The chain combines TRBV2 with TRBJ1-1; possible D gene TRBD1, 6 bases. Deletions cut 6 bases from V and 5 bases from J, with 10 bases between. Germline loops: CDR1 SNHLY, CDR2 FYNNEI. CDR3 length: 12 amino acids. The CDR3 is CASRSGDTEAFF. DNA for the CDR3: TGTGCCAGCAGGTCAGGGGATACTGAAGCTTTCTTT.

The CDR3 DNA sequence: TGTGCCAGCAGCACCGGGACAGGGGTCTATAATTCACCCCTCCACTTT. Residues: CASSTGTGVYNSPLHF. This chain connects TRBV28 to TRBJ1-6, with 10 bases aligning to TRBD1. CDR1 MDHEN and CDR2 SYDVKM come from the germline V gene. The CDR3 covers 16 residues. The V and J ends lost 6 bases and 3 bases, in that order; junction bases with no gene match: 5.

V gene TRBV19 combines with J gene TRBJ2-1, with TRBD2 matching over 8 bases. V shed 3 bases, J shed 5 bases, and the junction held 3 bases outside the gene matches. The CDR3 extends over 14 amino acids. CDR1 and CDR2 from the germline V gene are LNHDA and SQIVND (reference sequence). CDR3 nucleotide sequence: TGTGCCAGTAGTATGACAGCGGGGGACAATGAGCAGTTCTTC. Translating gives CASSMTAGDNEQFF. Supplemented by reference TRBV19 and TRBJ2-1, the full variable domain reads DGGITQSPKYLFRKEGQNVTLSCEQNLNHDAMYWYRQDPGQGLRLIYYSQIVNDFQKGDIAEGYSVSREKKESFPLTVTSAQKNPTAFYLCASSMTAGDNEQFFGPGTRLTVL.

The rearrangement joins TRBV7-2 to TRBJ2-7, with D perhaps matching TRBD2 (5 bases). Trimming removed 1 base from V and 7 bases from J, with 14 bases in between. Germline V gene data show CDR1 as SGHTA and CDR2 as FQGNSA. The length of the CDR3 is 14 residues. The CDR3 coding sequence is TGTGCCAGCAGCTTAGTCGGCAGGACGGGAGAGCAGTACTTC. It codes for CASSLVGRTGEQYF.

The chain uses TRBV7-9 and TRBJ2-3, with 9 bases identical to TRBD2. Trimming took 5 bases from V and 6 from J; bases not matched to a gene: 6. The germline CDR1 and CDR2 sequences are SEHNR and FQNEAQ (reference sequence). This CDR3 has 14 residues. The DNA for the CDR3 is TGTGCCAGCAGCGTACTAGCGGGTCCGGATACGCAGTATTTT. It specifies CASSVLAGPDTQYF.

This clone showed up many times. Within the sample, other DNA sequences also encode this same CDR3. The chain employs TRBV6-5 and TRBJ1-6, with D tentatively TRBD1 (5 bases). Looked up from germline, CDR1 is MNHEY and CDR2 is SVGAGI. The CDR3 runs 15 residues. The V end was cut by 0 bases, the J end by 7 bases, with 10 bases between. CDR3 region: CASSYSGGGNSPLHF. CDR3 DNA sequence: TGTGCCAGCAGTTACTCAGGCGGGGGGAATTCACCCCTCCACTTT.

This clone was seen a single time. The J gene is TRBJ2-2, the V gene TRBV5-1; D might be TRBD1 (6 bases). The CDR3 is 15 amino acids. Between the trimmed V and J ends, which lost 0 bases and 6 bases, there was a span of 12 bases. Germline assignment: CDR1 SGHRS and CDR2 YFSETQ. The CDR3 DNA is TGCGCCAGCAGCTTGGGGGGGCGACAGGCCGGGGAGCTGTTTTTT. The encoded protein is CASSLGGRQAGELFF.

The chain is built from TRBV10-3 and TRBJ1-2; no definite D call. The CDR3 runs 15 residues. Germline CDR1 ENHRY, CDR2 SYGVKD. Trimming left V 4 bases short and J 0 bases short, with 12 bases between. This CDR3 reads CAISGRSGTNYGYTF. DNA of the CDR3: TGTGCCATCAGTGGAAGGTCAGGTACTAACTATGGCTACACCTTC.

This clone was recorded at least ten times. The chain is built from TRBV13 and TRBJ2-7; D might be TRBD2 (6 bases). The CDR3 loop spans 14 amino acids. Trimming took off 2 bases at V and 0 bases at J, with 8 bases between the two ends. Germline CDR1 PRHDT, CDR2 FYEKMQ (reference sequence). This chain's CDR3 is CASSLRGDSYEQYF. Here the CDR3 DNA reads TGTGCCAGCAGCTTACGCGGGGACTCCTACGAGCAGTACTTC.

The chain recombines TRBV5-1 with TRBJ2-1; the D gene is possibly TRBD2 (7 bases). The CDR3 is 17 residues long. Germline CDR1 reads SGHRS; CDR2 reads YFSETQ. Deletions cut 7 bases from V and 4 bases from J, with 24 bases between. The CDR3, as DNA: TGCGCCAGCGCCCGCTCGGCCTTTGCGGGGGCGTACAATGAGCAGTTCTTC. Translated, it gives CASARSAFAGAYNEQFF.

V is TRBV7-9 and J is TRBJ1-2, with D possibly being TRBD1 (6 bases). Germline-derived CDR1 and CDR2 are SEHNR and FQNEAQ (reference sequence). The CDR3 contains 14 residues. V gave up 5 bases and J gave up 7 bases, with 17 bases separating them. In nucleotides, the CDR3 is TGTGCCAGCAGCCCACAGGGTAGCAGAGGTGGCTACACCTTC. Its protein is CASSPQGSRGGYTF.

The CDR3 region has the DNA TGTGCCAGCAGTTACCGGACAGGGGAAAGGGAGACCCAGTACTTC. Its translation is CASSYRTGERETQYF. This chain connects TRBV6-2 or TRBV6-3 to TRBJ2-5; 9 bases are shared with TRBD1. V gave up 2 bases and J gave up 5 bases; unmatched junction bases: 6. The CDR3 has 15 residues. In germline, CDR1 is MNHEY, CDR2 SVGEGT.

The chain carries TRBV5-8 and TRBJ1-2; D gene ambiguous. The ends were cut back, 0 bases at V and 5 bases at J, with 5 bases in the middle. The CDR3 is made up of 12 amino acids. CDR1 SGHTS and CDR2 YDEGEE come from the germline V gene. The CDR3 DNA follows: TGTGCCAGCAGCTTGGCCTCTTATGGCTACACCTTC. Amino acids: CASSLASYGYTF.

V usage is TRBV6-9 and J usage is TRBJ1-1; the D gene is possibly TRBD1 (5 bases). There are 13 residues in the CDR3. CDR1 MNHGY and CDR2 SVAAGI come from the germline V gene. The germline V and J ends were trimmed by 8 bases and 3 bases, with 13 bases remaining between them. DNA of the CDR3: TGTGCCAGCGCGGGGGTCGAGGACACTGAAGCTTTCTTT. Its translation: CASAGVEDTEAFF.

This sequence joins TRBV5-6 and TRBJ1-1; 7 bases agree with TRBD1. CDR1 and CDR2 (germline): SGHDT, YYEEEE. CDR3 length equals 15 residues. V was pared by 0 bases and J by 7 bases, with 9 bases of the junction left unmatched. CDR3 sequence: CASSLGTTGDLEAFF. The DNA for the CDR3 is TGTGCCAGCAGCTTGGGAACTACAGGGGACCTTGAAGCTTTCTTT.

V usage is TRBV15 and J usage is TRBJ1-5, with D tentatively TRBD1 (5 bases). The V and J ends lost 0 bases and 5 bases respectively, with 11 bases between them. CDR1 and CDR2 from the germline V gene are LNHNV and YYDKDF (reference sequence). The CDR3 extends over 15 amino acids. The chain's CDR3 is CATSRDLGRYQPQHF. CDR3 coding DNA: TGTGCCACCAGCAGAGATTTGGGGCGTTATCAGCCCCAGCATTTT.

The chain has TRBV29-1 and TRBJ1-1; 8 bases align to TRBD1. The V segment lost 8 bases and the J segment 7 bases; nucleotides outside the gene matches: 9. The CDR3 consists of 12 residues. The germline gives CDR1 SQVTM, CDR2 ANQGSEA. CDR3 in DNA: TGCAGCCCCAATCAGGGGGCTGGTGAAGCTTTCTTT. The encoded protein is CSPNQGAGEAFF.

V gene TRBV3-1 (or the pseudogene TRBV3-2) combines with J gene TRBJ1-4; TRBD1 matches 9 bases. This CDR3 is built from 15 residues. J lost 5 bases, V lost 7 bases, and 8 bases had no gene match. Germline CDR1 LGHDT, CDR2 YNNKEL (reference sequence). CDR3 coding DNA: TGTGCCAGCACTAATACAGGGGGCGGCAATGAAAAACTGTTTTTT. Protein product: CASTNTGGGNEKLFF.

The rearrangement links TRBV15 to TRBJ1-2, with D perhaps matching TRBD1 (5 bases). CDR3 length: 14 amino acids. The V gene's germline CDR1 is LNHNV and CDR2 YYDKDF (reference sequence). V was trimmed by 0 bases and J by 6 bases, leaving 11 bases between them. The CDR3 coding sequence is TGTGCCACCAGCAGAGATTCTGGGGGGGATGGCTACACCTTC. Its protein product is CATSRDSGGDGYTF. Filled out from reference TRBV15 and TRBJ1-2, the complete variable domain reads DAMVIQNPRYQVTQFGKPVTLSCSQTLNHNVMYWYQQKSSQAPKLLFHYYDKDFNNEADTPDNFQSRRPNTSFCFLDIRSPGLGDTAMYLCATSRDSGGDGYTFGSGTRLTVV.

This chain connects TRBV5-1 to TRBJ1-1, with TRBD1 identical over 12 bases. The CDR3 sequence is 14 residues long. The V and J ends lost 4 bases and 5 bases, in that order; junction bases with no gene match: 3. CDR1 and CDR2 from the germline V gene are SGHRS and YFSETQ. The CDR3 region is CASSGTGGMTEAFF. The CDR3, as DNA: TGCGCCAGCAGCGGGACAGGGGGCATGACTGAAGCTTTCTTT.